This T cell receptor beta chain was recovered during a study of shared clonotypes between healthy human individuals. As defined, naive CD8 cells were CD45RO-negative and positively selected for CCR7, with terminally differentiated effector memory CD45RA+ cells excluded. In regard to this clone: No antigen is known for it.

Sequencing used immunoSEQ multiplex PCR; TCRdb keeps in-frame clones, though not all of them. The sample lists hundreds of thousands of clones, roughly 96% seen once, with roughly 0.12% in the top ten. Study-level points and caveats: Donors were few, which limited the genetic and exposure-history diversity represented.

This CDR3 is built from 12 residues. Trimming removed 5 bases from V and 9 bases from J, with 11 bases in between. Germline lookup yields CDR1 MNHNS and CDR2 SASEGT. The gene calls are TRBV6-1 and TRBJ2-1, with D unresolved. Sequenced sample: naive CD8+ T cells sorted from blood. This receptor was identified in a young woman in good health. CDR3 region: CASSPSITEQFF. The CDR3 DNA is TGTGCCAGCAGTCCCTCGATCACTGAGCAGTTCTTC.